This record covers a single T cell receptor beta chain. Its specific antigen is unknown. No quality values exist for individual bases; no much larger clone is one base distant. These data belong to a study of technical replicates of blood from a handful of donors (dated by TCRdb to the late 2010s). Library generation was performed with the immunoSEQ multiplex PCR assay. Sourced from immuneACCESS, this table was stored by TCRdb with only in-frame sequences that have V and J called. A share of the clones is absent; for the studies checked, an unresolved V gene accounts for under half, and the remainder has no known explanation. The sample yields approximately 81,000 clones; under 97% were counted once. The ten top clones hold under 0.4% of the sample. Inclusive of the bounding cysteine and phenylalanine, the CDR3 is 13 residues long. Of the read, only the CDR3 DNA is kept; its 39 bases are in frame from base 1. The CDR1 and CDR2 encoded by the germline V gene are SGHNT and YENEEA. V and J are truncated by 4 bases and 3 bases respectively, leaving an intervening sequence of 7 bases.

Sequencing was carried out using T cells isolated from PBMCs. The clonotype originates from a human donor in good health. The V and J genes are TRBV11-3 and TRBJ1-5; no confident D gene assignment can be made. Read as DNA, the sequence is TGTGCCAGCAGCTACACCAACAATCAGCCCCAGCATTTT. Its translation is CASSYTNNQPQHF.